This T cell receptor (beta chain) was obtained from a study of blood T cells in healthy people across ages. Overall study: Per two T cells, template switching captured roughly one barcoded beta molecule.

The CDR3 is made up of 14 amino acids. The germline CDR1 and CDR2 sequences are DFQATT and SNEGSKA (reference sequence). The V end lost 2 bases, the J end lost 7 bases, and 17 bases lay between the germline ends. PBMCs, at least 7 million per sample, were isolated. Total RNA was extracted at no less than 6 micrograms per sample. PCR was performed a second time for about 6 to 11 cycles using a sample-barcoded 5' primer and a J-beta primer mix. Sequencing of every sample gave 3 million or more CDR3-containing paired-end reads. Using its own MiXCR run on the 5' RACE reads, TCRdb lists one record per CDR3 protein. Of hundreds of thousands of distinct CDR3 sequences in the sample, about half were seen once. This clonotype was found a few times.

The source of this sequence is a woman aged 55-70 years in good health. Specimen: blood. The rearrangement joins TRBV20-1 to TRBJ1-1, with a weak D call TRBD1 (5 bases). CDR3 amino acids: CSARRAPRGDEAFF. CDR3 nucleotides: TGCAGTGCTAGAAGGGCTCCGAGAGGGGATGAAGCTTTCTTT.